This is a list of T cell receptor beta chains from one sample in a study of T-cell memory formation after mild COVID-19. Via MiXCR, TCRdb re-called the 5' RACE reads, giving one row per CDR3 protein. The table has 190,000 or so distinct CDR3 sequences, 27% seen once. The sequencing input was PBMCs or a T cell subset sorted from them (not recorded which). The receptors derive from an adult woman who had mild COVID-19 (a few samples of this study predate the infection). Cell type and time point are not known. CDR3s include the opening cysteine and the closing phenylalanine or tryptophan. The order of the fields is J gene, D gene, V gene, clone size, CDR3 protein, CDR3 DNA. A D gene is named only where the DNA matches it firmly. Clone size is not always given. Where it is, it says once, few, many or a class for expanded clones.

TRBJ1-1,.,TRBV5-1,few,CASTPVGGSGTEAFF,TGCGCCAGCACCCCGGTGGGGGGGTCAGGCACTGAAGCTTTCTTT
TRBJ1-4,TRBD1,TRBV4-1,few,CASSQLQGANEKLFF,TGCGCCAGCAGCCAATTACAGGGGGCGAATGAAAAACTGTTTTTT
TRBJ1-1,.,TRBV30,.,CAWSPDSLEAFF,TGTGCCTGGAGTCCCGATAGCCTCGAGGCTTTCTTT
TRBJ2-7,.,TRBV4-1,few,CASSQVQSVPGLGQYF,TGCGCCAGCAGCCAGGTCCAGTCAGTGCCGGGTTTAGGGCAGTACTTC
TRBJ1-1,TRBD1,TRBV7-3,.,CASSLTGGGVNTEAFF,TGTGCCAGCAGCTTAACAGGGGGCGGAGTGAACACTGAAGCTTTCTTT
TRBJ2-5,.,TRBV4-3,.,CASSQEPPSGAETQYF,TGCGCCAGCAGCCAAGAACCCCCCTCAGGGGCAGAGACCCAGTACTTC
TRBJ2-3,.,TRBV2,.,CASSALGTDTQYF,TGTGCCAGCAGTGCGCTGGGCACAGATACGCAGTATTTT
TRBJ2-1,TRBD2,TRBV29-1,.,CSVATGTSANEQFF,TGCAGCGTCGCTACCGGGACTAGCGCCAATGAGCAGTTCTTC
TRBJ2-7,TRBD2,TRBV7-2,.,CASSLVGTSGSEQYF,TGTGCCAGCAGCTTAGTGGGGACTAGCGGAAGCGAGCAGTACTTC
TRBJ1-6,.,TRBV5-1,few,CASSFGQENSPLHF,TGCGCCAGCAGCTTTGGGCAGGAAAATTCACCCCTCCACTTT
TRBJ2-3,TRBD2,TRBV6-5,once,CASSMTSGRITDTQYF,TGTGCCAGCAGCATGACTAGCGGGCGGATCACAGATACGCAGTATTTT
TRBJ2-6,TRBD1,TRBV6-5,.,CASSSGTGGAGANVLTF,TGTGCCAGCAGTTCCGGGACAGGGGGCGCTGGGGCCAACGTCCTGACTTTC
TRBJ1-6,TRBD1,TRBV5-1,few,CASSRTTGDNSPLHF,TGCGCCAGCAGCAGGACGACAGGGGATAATTCACCCCTCCACTTT
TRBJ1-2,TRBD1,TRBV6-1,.,CAGRQGEAYGYTF,TGTGCCGGTCGACAGGGAGAAGCCTATGGCTACACCTTC
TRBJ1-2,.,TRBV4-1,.,CASSPAGGVHGYTF,TGCGCCAGCAGCCCCGCCGGGGGAGTCCATGGCTACACCTTC
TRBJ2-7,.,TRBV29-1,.,CSAATQGYEQYF,TGCAGCGCCGCAACACAGGGATACGAGCAGTACTTC
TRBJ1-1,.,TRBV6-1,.,CASSDVAARRNTEAFF,TGTGCCAGCAGTGACGTGGCGGCCAGGCGGAACACTGAAGCTTTCTTT
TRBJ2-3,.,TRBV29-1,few,CSVTRSGSGTDTQYF,TGCAGCGTCACGAGGAGCGGGTCGGGCACAGATACGCAGTATTTT
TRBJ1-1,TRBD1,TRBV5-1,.,CASSLFQGDTEAFF,TGCGCCAGCAGCTTGTTTCAGGGGGACACTGAAGCTTTCTTT
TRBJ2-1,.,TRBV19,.,CASSIDVYNEQFF,TGTGCCAGTAGTATAGATGTGTACAATGAGCAGTTCTTC
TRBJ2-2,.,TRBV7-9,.,CASSLEFGTGELFF,TGTGCCAGCAGCTTAGAATTCGGCACCGGGGAGCTGTTTTTT
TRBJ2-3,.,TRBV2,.,CASSEYVGGSTDTQYF,TGTGCCAGCAGTGAATACGTGGGGGGAAGCACAGATACGCAGTATTTT
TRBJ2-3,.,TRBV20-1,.,CSALQGGSTDTQYF,TGCAGTGCTCTCCAGGGGGGGAGCACAGATACGCAGTATTTT
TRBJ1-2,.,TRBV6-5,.,CASSPRAGRYGYTF,TGTGCCAGCAGCCCTCGGGCAGGACGCTATGGCTACACCTTC
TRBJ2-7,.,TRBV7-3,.,CASSRSGGGGEQYF,TGTGCCAGCAGCCGCTCTGGGGGAGGTGGCGAGCAGTACTTC
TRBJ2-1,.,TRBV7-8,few,CASSLGFYEQFF,TGTGCCAGCAGCTTAGGATTCTATGAGCAGTTCTTC
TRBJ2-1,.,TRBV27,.,CASRYSGYLRDEQFF,TGTGCCAGCAGGTACTCTGGGTATTTACGGGATGAGCAGTTCTTC
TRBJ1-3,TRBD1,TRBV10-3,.,CAISRTGLSSGNTIYF,TGTGCCATCAGTCGGACAGGCCTGAGCTCTGGAAACACCATATATTTT
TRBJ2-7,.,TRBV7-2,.,CASSHSPGEGLEQYF,TGTGCCAGCAGCCACAGCCCAGGTGAGGGGTTGGAGCAGTACTTC
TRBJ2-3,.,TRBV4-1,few,CASSRGQPSTDTQYF,TGCGCCAGCAGTCGAGGACAGCCTAGCACAGATACGCAGTATTTT
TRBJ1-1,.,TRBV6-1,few,CASSETFSSQAFF,TGTGCCAGCAGTGAGACGTTCTCCAGCCAGGCTTTCTTT
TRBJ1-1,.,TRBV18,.,CASSPGPGLGEAFF,TGTGCCAGCTCACCGGGTCCGGGGTTGGGTGAAGCTTTCTTT
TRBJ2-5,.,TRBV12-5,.,CASGDPGREETQYF,TGTGCTAGTGGTGACCCGGGACGGGAAGAGACCCAGTACTTC
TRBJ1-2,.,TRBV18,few,CASSPQAGGNGYTF,TGTGCCAGCTCACCACAGGCAGGAGGGAATGGCTACACCTTC
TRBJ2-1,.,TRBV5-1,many,CASSLGGSSNEQFF,TGCGCCAGCAGCTTGGGTGGGTCTAGCAATGAGCAGTTCTTC
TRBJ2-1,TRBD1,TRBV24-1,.,CATSDLQGAGNEQFF,TGTGCCACCAGTGACTTACAGGGGGCGGGTAATGAGCAGTTCTTC
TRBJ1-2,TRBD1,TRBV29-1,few,CSVDLLQGLSGYTF,TGCAGCGTTGATCTCTTACAGGGGTTGAGTGGCTACACCTTC
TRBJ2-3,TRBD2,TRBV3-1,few,CASSLREAGGTDTQYF,TGTGCCAGCAGCCTAAGGGAAGCGGGGGGAACAGATACGCAGTATTTT
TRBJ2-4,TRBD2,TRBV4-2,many,CASSQPQRESWDIQYF,TGTGCCAGCAGCCAACCTCAGCGGGAGTCTTGGGACATTCAGTACTTC
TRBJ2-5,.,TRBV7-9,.,CASSSEGGKRTQYF,TGTGCCAGCAGCTCAGAGGGGGGGAAACGGACCCAGTACTTC
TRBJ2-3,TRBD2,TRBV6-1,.,CASSDPGLAGEGTDTQYF,TGTGCCAGCAGTGACCCGGGACTAGCGGGAGAAGGCACAGATACGCAGTATTTT
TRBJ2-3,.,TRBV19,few,CASSGPQTSRSLSTDTQYF,TGTGCCAGTAGTGGCCCTCAGACGTCGCGTTCTCTTAGCACAGATACGCAGTATTTT
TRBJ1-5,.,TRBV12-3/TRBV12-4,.,CASSLAPYSNQPQHF,TGTGCCAGCAGTTTAGCCCCGTATAGCAATCAGCCCCAGCATTTT
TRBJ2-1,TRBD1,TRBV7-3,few,CASSYGTGAYNEQFF,TGTGCCAGCAGCTACGGGACAGGAGCTTACAATGAGCAGTTCTTC
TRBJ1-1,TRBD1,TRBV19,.,CASISTGVGPEAFF,TGTGCCAGTATTTCGACAGGGGTCGGTCCTGAAGCTTTCTTT
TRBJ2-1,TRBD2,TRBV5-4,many,CASSSNIAGGRSYNEQFF,TGTGCCAGCAGCTCAAACATAGCGGGGGGCCGCTCCTACAATGAGCAGTTCTTC
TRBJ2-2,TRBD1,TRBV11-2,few,CAIGDRDTGELFF,TGTGCCATCGGGGACAGGGATACCGGGGAGCTGTTTTTT
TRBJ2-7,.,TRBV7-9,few,CASSLEARDEQYF,TGTGCCAGCAGCTTAGAGGCCAGGGACGAGCAGTACTTC
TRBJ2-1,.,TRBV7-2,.,CASSGPETREGEQFF,TGTGCCAGCAGCGGACCCGAGACTAGAGAGGGTGAGCAGTTCTTC
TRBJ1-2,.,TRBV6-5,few,CASIAPEGGGYTF,TGTGCCAGCATTGCACCCGAGGGCGGTGGCTACACCTTC
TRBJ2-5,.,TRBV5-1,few,CASRLRGGGPQETQYF,TGCGCCAGCCGATTGAGGGGAGGCGGTCCCCAAGAGACCCAGTACTTC
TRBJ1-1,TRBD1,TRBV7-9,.,CASSLGQGRYTEAFF,TGTGCCAGCAGCCTAGGACAGGGAAGATACACTGAAGCTTTCTTT
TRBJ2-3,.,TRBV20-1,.,CSASPSPQDTQYF,TGCAGTGCTAGCCCGAGTCCCCAAGATACGCAGTATTTT
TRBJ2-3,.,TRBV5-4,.,CASSGGTYTQYF,TGTGCCAGCAGCGGAGGGACGTATACGCAGTATTTT